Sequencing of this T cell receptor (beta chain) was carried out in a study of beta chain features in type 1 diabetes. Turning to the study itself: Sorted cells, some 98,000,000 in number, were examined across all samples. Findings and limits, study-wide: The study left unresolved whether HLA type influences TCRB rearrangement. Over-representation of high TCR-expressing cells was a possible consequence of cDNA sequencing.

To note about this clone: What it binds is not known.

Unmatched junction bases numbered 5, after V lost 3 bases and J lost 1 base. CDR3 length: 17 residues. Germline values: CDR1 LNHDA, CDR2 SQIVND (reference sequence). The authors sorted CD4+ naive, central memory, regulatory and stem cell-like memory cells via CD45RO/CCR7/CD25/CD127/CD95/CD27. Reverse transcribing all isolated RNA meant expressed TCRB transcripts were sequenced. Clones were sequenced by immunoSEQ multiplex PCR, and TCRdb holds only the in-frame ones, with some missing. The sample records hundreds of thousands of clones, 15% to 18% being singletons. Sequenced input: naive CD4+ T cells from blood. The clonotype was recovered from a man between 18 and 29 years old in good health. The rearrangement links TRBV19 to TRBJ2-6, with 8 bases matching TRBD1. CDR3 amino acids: CASSIRTGRSGANVLTF. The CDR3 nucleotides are TGTGCCAGTAGTATCAGGACAGGGAGGTCTGGGGCCAACGTCCTGACTTTC. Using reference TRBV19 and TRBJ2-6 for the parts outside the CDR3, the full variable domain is DGGITQSPKYLFRKEGQNVTLSCEQNLNHDAMYWYRQDPGQGLRLIYYSQIVNDFQKGDIAEGYSVSREKKESFPLTVTSAQKNPTAFYLCASSIRTGRSGANVLTFGAGSRLTVL.